The TCR beta chain described here comes from a study of blood T cell repertoires in COVID-19 (dated by TCRdb to about 2020). Concerning the study at large: Samples covering the acute and convalescent phases of COVID-19 were provided by collaborators in the United States, Italy and Spain. The prospective study material was composed of cDNA or gDNA derived from T cells, B-cell-depleted T cells, or PBMCs. A freely available public database, intended as a resource for researchers studying the immune response to SARS-CoV-2, is where the repertoires were released. The samples were drawn from the first 160 participants of the ongoing ImmuneRACE study and from 1,254 subjects provided by 6 global collaborators. Where available, HLA class I and class II types were taken from metadata supplied by the sample provider and were not determined by assay-based typing. The dataset comprised deeply sampled blood TCRbeta repertoires from subjects exposed to, actively infected with, or recovered from COVID-19. Sample metadata almost always included a de-identified subject ID, COVID-19 status, age in years and sex.

In the prospective study, participants were about 18 to 95 years old, resided in about two dozen geographic areas of the United States, and were enrolled through a virtual design. To assign participants to cohorts, the prospective study relied on clinical history that participants themselves reported in a screening survey and a study questionnaire. Exposed participants had been in contact, within 2 weeks of entering the study, with a person who had a PCR-confirmed or clinician-diagnosed case of COVID-19. In the prospective study, mobile phlebotomists collected whole blood, serum and a nasopharyngeal or oropharyngeal swab from each participant. Additional blood draws and questionnaires over a 2-month period could optionally be provided by prospective study participants. Prospective study blood samples were shipped either frozen or at room temperature before DNA extraction. TCRbeta CDR3 regions were amplified from genomic DNA by means of the immunoSEQ Assay, a bias-controlled multiplex PCR. As for how the authors treated the data: The number of nucleated cells in each sample was estimated from the amplification of reference gene primers within the assay. To quantify the absolute abundance of each unique TCRbeta CDR3 rearrangement, sequence reads were collapsed and filtered. Productive Simpson clonality was computed per sample as the square root of Simpson's diversity index over productive rearrangements. TCRdb's version of the immuneACCESS table is confined to in-frame rearrangements and falls short of the full clone set. An unresolved V gene accounts for under half of the shortfall where checked; the remainder is of unknown origin. The DNA gave D and trimming, while V, J and clone size come from that table. This sample lists about 200,000 clones; around 83% were detected once. About 3.2% of the sample is held by the ten biggest clonotypes.

Notes on this clone: It lacks a known antigen. No base qualities exist here, and no much larger clone lies one base off it.

The germline V gene supplies CDR1 SQVTM and CDR2 ANQGSEA. Trimming removed 7 bases from V and 6 bases from J; the gene matches leave 8 bases unexplained. From the cysteine through the phenylalanine, the CDR3 covers 14 amino acids. This entry keeps only the CDR3 DNA: 42 bases, framed from base 1. The paper as a whole reports these results and caveats: How much clinical and demographic metadata was included differed by source and by participant, and the metadata was provided uncurated.

Sequencing was done on a sample of PBMCs or T cells enriched from blood (not recorded which). This receptor chain uses TRBV29-1 and TRBJ1-5, with 11 middle bases fitting TRBD1. The receptor comes from a woman in her twenties or thirties who had been exposed to COVID-19. The encoded CDR3 is CSAPDRGPGQPQHF. In nucleotide form, the sequence is TGCAGCGCCCCGGACAGGGGGCCGGGTCAGCCCCAGCATTTT.